This T cell receptor (beta chain) stems from a study of control samples from healthy donors and cancer patients. This CDR3 is built from 17 residues. V lost 1 base and J 5 bases, leaving 20 bases between the germline ends. Germline V lookup: CDR1 LGHDT, CDR2 YNNKEL (reference sequence). This clone was recorded only once. Clones were sequenced by immunoSEQ multiplex PCR, and TCRdb holds only the in-frame ones, with some missing. The sample records about 85,000 clones, about nine tenths being singletons. The TCR originated in a woman between 18 and 29 years old in good health. The sample was blood. The chain couples TRBV3-1 (or the pseudogene TRBV3-2) to TRBJ1-2; D is possibly TRBD1 (6 bases). The CDR3 region is CASSQGGNRENVYGYTF. The CDR3 DNA reads TGTGCCAGCAGCCAAGGCGGTAACAGGGAAAACGTATATGGCTACACCTTC.